This section outlines one TCR beta chain sequence together with its context. This sample was taken from a study of TIL therapy for anti-PD-1-resistant metastatic lung cancer. Study-wide background: Tumor harvest preceded PD-1/PD-L1 blockade, followed by nivolumab treatment.

The immunoSEQ assay was v3. Libraries were prepared by immunoSEQ multiplex PCR; TCRdb keeps only in-frame clonotypes and omits some of them. This sample has tens of thousands of clones, with roughly 78% found just once. Documented time point: pre-treatment sample, taken before nivolumab and TIL therapy. Patients were adults with stage 4 NSCLC. The CDR3 totals 13 residues. Germline CDR1 and CDR2: SGHRS and YFSETQ. The germline V and J ends were trimmed by 4 bases and 1 base, with 6 bases remaining between them. This clonotype originated in a woman aged 30 to 85 with non-small cell lung cancer. The material sequenced was blood, taken at baseline. The rearrangement links TRBV5-1 to TRBJ1-3; D gene unclear. The CDR3 reads CASSGGSGNTIYF. The CDR3 DNA follows: TGCGCCAGCAGCGGTGGTTCTGGAAACACCATATATTTT.